This paragraph covers one TCR beta chain sequence. What it binds is unknown. The CDR3 is made up of 15 amino acids. CDR1 is SGHDN, CDR2 FVKESK, per germline. Trimming at V came to 3 bases and at J to 6 bases, leaving 4 bases not matched to a gene. Healthy bone marrow donors made up the donors. Nominally healthy donors provided the samples, though records likely missed some immune exposures. This sample is part of a study of cytomegalovirus exposure and HLA in healthy donors. Study details: As an earlier analysis found, 150 million to 200 million T cells yielded around 110 million unique TCR beta sequences. Broader study findings: According to an earlier analysis, most TCR beta V segments yielded productive rearrangements about 90% or about 30% of the time.

13 Jbeta primers and 60 Vbeta primers were used for the PCR. Clones were sequenced by immunoSEQ multiplex PCR, and TCRdb holds only the in-frame ones, with some missing. The sample lists some 150,000 clones, over 70% occurring once. The source is a woman between 40 and 50 years old in good health and CMV-seropositive. The chain links TRBV14 to TRBJ2-1; TRBD2 aligns across 11 bases. The sequenced material came from PBMCs. CDR3 coding DNA: TGTGCCAGCAGCCATAGACTAGCGGGGTCCAATGAGCAGTTCTTC. As protein: CASSHRLAGSNEQFF.